This entry lists 8 T cell receptor beta chains sequenced from one sample in a study of tumor-infiltrating lymphocytes in localized non-small cell lung cancer. Method: immunoSEQ multiplex PCR; TCRdb's copy keeps in-frame clones and lacks some. Here the sample spans about 24,000 clones, around 62% being singletons. Sequenced input: lung tumor tissue. These receptors originate from a human donor with non-small cell lung cancer.

This clone was observed once. V and J are TRBV29-1 and TRBJ2-1; 12 nucleotides line up with TRBD2. Germline V CDR1 and CDR2: SQVTM, ANQGSEA. Unmatched junction bases numbered 10, after V lost 3 bases and J lost 4 bases. The CDR3 contains 17 residues. This CDR3 reads CSVEGVQTSGSYNEQFF. In nucleotides, the CDR3 is TGCAGCGTTGAGGGAGTACAGACTAGCGGGAGTTACAATGAGCAGTTCTTC.

The V call is TRBV19, the J call TRBJ2-5; 9 bases align to TRBD2. The CDR3 has 14 residues. V shed 4 bases and J 4 bases; nucleotides not matched to a gene: 4. Germline CDR1 and CDR2: LNHDA and SQIVND (reference sequence). The CDR3: CASSSGRGGETQYF. The CDR3, as DNA: TGTGCCAGTAGTAGCGGGAGGGGGGGAGAGACCCAGTACTTC.

The rearrangement joins TRBV2 to TRBJ1-4; D is undetermined. Germline CDR1 reads SNHLY; CDR2 reads FYNNEI. V was cut by 7 bases and J by 5 bases, with 14 bases left in between. The CDR3 totals 14 residues. CDR3 region: CASTEVESNEKLFF. CDR3 in DNA: TGTGCCAGCACCGAGGTGGAGAGCAATGAAAAACTGTTTTTT. Together with reference TRBV2 and TRBJ1-4, the CDR3 gives the full variable domain: EPEVTQTPSHQVTQMGQEVILRCVPISNHLYFYWYRQILGQKVEFLVSFYNNEISEKSEIFDDQFSVERPDGSNFTLKIRSTKLEDSAMYFCASTEVESNEKLFFGSGTQLSVL.

This clone was picked up a small number of times. CDR3 in amino acids: CASRSLGETQYF. The DNA of the CDR3 is TGTGCCAGCAGGTCCCTGGGGGAGACCCAGTACTTC. The chain couples TRBV6-6 to TRBJ2-5; D remains ambiguous. The CDR3 has 12 residues. Germline CDR1 reads MNHNY; CDR2 reads SVGAGI (reference sequence). V lost 6 bases and J lost 5, with 10 bases in between.

This chain uses TRBV11-2 with TRBJ2-1, with 9 bases matching TRBD2. J was trimmed by 0 bases and V by 2 bases; bases with no gene match: 2. This CDR3 spans 16 amino acids. From germline, CDR1 is SGHAT and CDR2 FQNNGV. The chain's CDR3 is CASSLPSGTSYNEQFF. The CDR3 DNA reads as TGTGCCAGCAGCTTACCTAGCGGGACCTCCTACAATGAGCAGTTCTTC.

V and J are TRBV27 and TRBJ1-5; no reliable D call. This CDR3 has 14 residues. Per the germline V gene, CDR1 is MNHEY and CDR2 is SMNVEV (reference sequence). Trimming removed 3 bases from V and 7 bases from J, with 13 bases in between. The CDR3 protein is CASSFHGVGQPQHF. The DNA of the CDR3 is TGTGCCAGCAGTTTTCACGGTGTAGGGCAGCCCCAGCATTTT.

The CDR3 bases are TGTGCCAGCAGTAGACAGGGATACAATGAGCAGTTCTTC. The encoded protein is CASSRQGYNEQFF. The V and J genes are TRBV9 and TRBJ2-1; TRBD1 matches at 7 bases. V trimming: 5 bases; J trimming: 4 bases; junction bases outside the gene matches: 3. In germline, CDR1 is SGDLS, CDR2 YYNGEE. The CDR3 spans 13 residues. Full variable domain (outside the CDR3, taken from reference TRBV9 and TRBJ2-1): DSGVTQTPKHLITATGQRVTLRCSPRSGDLSVYWYQQSLDQGLQFLIQYYNGEERAKGNILERFSAQQFPDLHSELNLSSLELGDSALYFCASSRQGYNEQFFGPGTRLTVL.

This chain uses TRBV5-1 with TRBJ1-2; unclear D gene. V shed 0 bases and J shed 3 bases, with 12 bases lying between them. Germline V gene lookup returns CDR1 SGHRS and CDR2 YFSETQ. The CDR3 totals 15 residues. CDR3 region: CASSLESAGDYGYTF. CDR3 coding DNA: TGCGCCAGCAGCTTGGAGTCAGCGGGCGACTATGGCTACACCTTC. Using reference TRBV5-1 and TRBJ1-2 for the parts outside the CDR3, the full variable domain is KAGVTQTPRYLIKTRGQQVTLSCSPISGHRSVSWYQQTPGQGLQFLFEYFSETQRNKGNFPGRFSGRQFSNSRSEMNVSTLELGDSALYLCASSLESAGDYGYTFGSGTRLTVV.